The 30 T cell receptor beta chains presented below share a single source sample, sequenced in a study of regulatory T cells in long-lasting Graves disease. Both iRepertoire HTBI primers and Arm-PCR of CDR3 regions were used to build the TCR beta libraries. TCRdb processed the multiplex PCR reads anew with MiXCR; each CDR3 protein has one entry. The data contain roughly 380,000 distinct CDR3 sequences, 15% to 19% of them singletons. Time point meaning: newly diagnosed GD, antithyroid drugs for less than 3 months. Extracted PBMC RNA gave rise to the TCR library. The sample consisted of peripheral blood mononuclear cells (PBMCs), taken at new diagnosis, from a patient treated with antithyroid drugs. The receptor source for this set is a female donor with Graves disease.

This clonotype was recorded a few times. The chain is built from TRBV27 and TRBJ1-6; D ambiguous. The CDR3 is 15 residues long. Germline CDR1 reads MNHEY; CDR2 reads SMNVEV (reference sequence). Deletions cut 5 bases from V and 11 bases from J, with 19 bases between. The CDR3 sequence is CASSETFASTTPLHF. For the CDR3, the DNA is TGTGCCAGCAGTGAAACATTTGCCTCTACAACACCCCTCCACTTT.

This clonotype was seen at least ten times. This sequence joins TRBV5-1 and TRBJ2-7; 8 bases align to TRBD2. V trimming: 5 bases; J trimming: 2 bases; junction bases outside the gene matches: 9. The germline V gene encodes CDR1 SGHRS and CDR2 YFSETQ. This CDR3 is built from 15 residues. The chain's CDR3 is CASSEGLGETYEQYF. CDR3 coding DNA: TGCGCCAGCAGTGAGGGACTAGGAGAGACCTACGAGCAGTACTTC. Combining the CDR3 with reference TRBV5-1 and TRBJ2-7 gives the whole variable domain KAGVTQTPRYLIKTRGQQVTLSCSPISGHRSVSWYQQTPGQGLQFLFEYFSETQRNKGNFPGRFSGRQFSNSRSEMNVSTLELGDSALYLCASSEGLGETYEQYFGPGTRLTVT.

Ten or more counts support this clonotype. J is TRBJ2-5 and V is TRBV6-5; D is uncertain. Germline V gene lookup returns CDR1 MNHEY and CDR2 SVGAGI. The V and J ends lost 3 bases and 5 bases respectively, with 4 bases between them. The CDR3 runs 11 residues. The CDR3 nucleotides read TGTGCCAGCAGTTATAAGGAGACCCAGTACTTC. Its translation is CASSYKETQYF.

Concerning this clonotype itself: This probably arose from a read error, given a far larger clone one base away. The chain couples TRBV6-9 to TRBJ1-6; tentative D call: TRBD1 (6 bases). Germline CDR1 reads MNHGY; CDR2 reads SVAAGI. The CDR3 consists of 19 residues. CDR3 region: CASSLTTGFGDSYSSPLHF. CDR3 sequence (DNA): TGTGCCAGCAGTTTGACCACAGGGTTCGGGGACTCCTATAGTTCACCCCTCCACTTT.

This clonotype was counted ten times or more. This sequence joins TRBV20-1 and TRBJ1-4; D call uncertain. Trimming stripped 1 base from V and 3 bases from J, with 15 bases between. CDR1 is DFQATT and CDR2 is SNEGSKA in the germline V gene (reference sequence). This CDR3 is built from 16 residues. Written as DNA, the CDR3 is TGCAGTGCTAGAGGTGTTCCAACAGCATCTAATGAAAAACTGTTTTTT. Translation gives CSARGVPTASNEKLFF.

This chain links TRBV5-6 with TRBJ2-7, with unresolved D. This CDR3 contains 12 residues. V was trimmed by 3 bases and J by 4 bases, leaving 8 bases between them. The V gene's germline CDR1 is SGHDT and CDR2 YYEEEE. In DNA form, the CDR3 reads TGTGCCAGCAGCTCGATCATGTACGAGCAGTACTTC. Its translation: CASSSIMYEQYF.

A few counts support this clonotype. The chain joins TRBV7-9 to TRBJ2-1; 11 nucleotides align to TRBD2. This CDR3 is 17 amino acids long. With 3 bases clipped from V and 7 bases from J, the junction kept 11 bases outside the gene matches. CDR1 and CDR2 (germline): SEHNR, FQNEAQ (reference sequence). The CDR3 spells CASSFILAGGPTNEQFF. The CDR3 DNA is TGTGCCAGCAGCTTCATCTTAGCGGGAGGGCCCACGAATGAGCAGTTCTTC.

This clonotype was seen ten or more times. The chain joins TRBV20-1 to TRBJ2-1; a weak D match, TRBD2 (6 bases). This CDR3 has 14 residues. The V and J ends lost 3 bases and 11 bases respectively, with 20 bases between them. CDR1 and CDR2 (germline): DFQATT, SNEGSKA (reference sequence). The CDR3 here is CSASQEGPSIKQFF. The CDR3 DNA reads TGCAGTGCTAGCCAGGAGGGCCCCTCAATTAAGCAGTTCTTC.

In its sample, this clonotype was seen many times. The CDR3 DNA reads TGTGCTAGTGGTGAGGCCCTGGGGCCTTACGAGCAGTACTTC. Translation gives CASGEALGPYEQYF. The chain joins TRBV12-5 to TRBJ2-7; tentative D call: TRBD1 (5 bases). The CDR3 is 14 residues long. Germline V gene sequence: CDR1 LGHNT, CDR2 FRNRAP. V lost 5 bases and J lost 4, with 15 bases in between.

This clonotype came up many times. The chain joins TRBV15 to TRBJ2-1; 10 nucleotides match TRBD2. The length of the CDR3 is 17 residues. The V segment lost 0 bases and the J segment 9 bases; nucleotides outside the gene matches: 11. Germline loops: CDR1 LNHNV, CDR2 YYDKDF (reference sequence). CDR3 region: CATSRDRRLLAGTEQFF. For the CDR3, the DNA is TGTGCCACCAGCAGAGATCGCCGGTTACTAGCGGGGACTGAGCAGTTCTTC.

The chain is built from TRBV14 and TRBJ1-6; maybe TRBD1 (6 bases). CDR1 and CDR2 from the germline V gene are SGHDN and FVKESK. This CDR3 is built from 13 residues. The germline V and J ends were trimmed by 2 bases and 9 bases, with 8 bases remaining between them. The CDR3 loop is CASSQRGTSPLHF. CDR3 coding DNA: TGTGCCAGCAGCCAAAGGGGGACTTCACCCCTCCACTTT.

This clonotype was recorded many times. This sequence joins TRBV6-1 and TRBJ1-1; possible D gene TRBD1, 5 bases. The germline V gene encodes CDR1 MNHNS and CDR2 SASEGT. V shed 7 bases and J shed 1 base, with 7 bases lying between them. The length of the CDR3 is 12 residues. This CDR3 reads CASNGGNTEAFF. CDR3 bases: TGTGCCAGCAATGGGGGGAACACTGAAGCTTTCTTT.

V gene TRBV4-3 combines with J gene TRBJ2-3, with D perhaps matching TRBD2 (5 bases). CDR3 length: 17 residues. Germline V gene sequence: CDR1 LGHNA, CDR2 YSLEER. Trimming removed 3 bases from V and 3 bases from J, with 19 bases in between. The CDR3 nucleotides are TGCGCCAGCAGCCATGCTTCGGTGGGAGTCGGAACAGATACGCAGTATTTT. It is translated as CASSHASVGVGTDTQYF.

There are a few counts of this clonotype. V and J are TRBV7-9 and TRBJ2-7; D is possibly TRBD1 (6 bases). Germline values: CDR1 SEHNR, CDR2 FQNEAQ (reference sequence). With 3 bases removed from V and 3 bases from J, the gap between germline ends came to 15 bases. The CDR3 is made up of 15 amino acids. The DNA for the CDR3 is TGTGCCAGCAGCTTCCACAGGACAGAAGACTACGAGCAGTACTTC. This gives the protein CASSFHRTEDYEQYF.

The rearrangement uses TRBV20-1 and TRBJ2-3, with 9 bases matching TRBD1. The DNA end is more similar to TRBJ2-5, so the J call may be wrong. The germline CDR1 and CDR2 sequences are DFQATT and SNEGSKA (reference sequence). CDR3 size: 15 residues. CDR3 bases: TGCAGTGCTAGAGCTAGGGACAGGGCGAGAGAGACCCAGTACTTC. Amino acid sequence: CSARARDRARETQYF.

Many counts were recorded for this clonotype. V usage is TRBV9 and J usage is TRBJ1-1, with D unresolved. V gave up 0 bases and J gave up 2 bases, with 8 bases separating them. The CDR3 spans 14 residues. Looked up from germline, CDR1 is SGDLS and CDR2 is YYNGEE. The CDR3 DNA reads TGTGCCAGCAGCGTAGCCGGGTTTAACACTGAAGCTTTCTTT. This gives the protein CASSVAGFNTEAFF.

This clonotype has at least ten counts. The chain joins TRBV6-2 or TRBV6-3 to TRBJ2-2; 9 bases map to TRBD1. Germline V lookup: CDR1 MNHEY, CDR2 SVGEGT. This CDR3 contains 16 residues. V trimming: 5 bases; J trimming: 0 bases; junction bases outside the gene matches: 4. The CDR3 sequence is CASSATGGANTGELFF. The CDR3 DNA reads as TGTGCCAGCAGTGCTACAGGGGGCGCGAACACCGGGGAGCTGTTTTTT.

V gene TRBV11-3 combines with J gene TRBJ1-1, with D possibly being TRBD1 (6 bases). CDR3 length: 16 residues. Germline CDR1 is SGHNT and CDR2 is YENEEA. V was trimmed by 2 bases and J by 0 bases, leaving 13 bases between them. For the CDR3, the DNA is TGTGCCAGCAGCTTACCCTGGGGGGCCCTGAACACTGAAGCTTTCTTT. As protein: CASSLPWGALNTEAFF.

The chain links TRBV3-1 to TRBJ1-3; perhaps TRBD1 as D (5 bases). From germline, CDR1 is LGHDT and CDR2 YNNKEL (reference sequence). Between the trimmed V and J ends, which lost 3 bases and 0 bases, there was a span of 6 bases. This CDR3 region has 14 residues. CDR3 sequence: CASSQGLSGNTIYF. CDR3 bases: TGTGCCAGCAGCCAGGGGCTCTCTGGAAACACCATATATTTT.

This clonotype has at least ten counts. V is TRBV2 and J is TRBJ2-3; tentatively, D is TRBD2 (6 bases). Germline V gene lookup returns CDR1 SNHLY and CDR2 FYNNEI. The V end lost 7 bases, the J end lost 0 bases, and 11 bases lay between the germline ends. The CDR3 is 14 amino acids. CDR3 in amino acids: CASKGTLSTDTQYF. The CDR3 DNA is TGTGCCAGCAAGGGGACTCTTAGCACAGATACGCAGTATTTT.

This clonotype has a count of ten or more. The chain links TRBV3-1 to TRBJ2-2; 7 nucleotides align to TRBD2. CDR1 and CDR2 from the germline V gene are LGHDT and YNNKEL (reference sequence). V trimming: 4 bases; J trimming: 7 bases; junction bases outside the gene matches: 0. CDR3 length: 12 amino acids. The CDR3 sequence: CASSRGGGELFF. CDR3 DNA sequence: TGTGCCAGCAGCCGCGGGGGCGGGGAGCTGTTTTTT.

V usage is TRBV29-1 and J usage is TRBJ2-7, with 7 bases that match TRBD2. Germline V gene lookup returns CDR1 SQVTM and CDR2 ANQGSEA. The J segment lost 4 bases and the V segment lost 0 bases, leaving 12 bases of the junction unmatched. This CDR3 has 16 amino acids. The CDR3 region has the DNA TGCAGCGTTGAAGATCTGGGGCTAGCGGAAGTATACGAGCAGTACTTC. Translating gives CSVEDLGLAEVYEQYF.

In this sample, this clonotype turned up a few times. The chain has TRBV5-6 and TRBJ2-1, with TRBD2 as a possible D gene (6 bases). This CDR3 has 15 amino acids. V lost 3 bases, J lost 2 bases, and 12 bases lay in between. The V gene's germline CDR1 is SGHDT and CDR2 YYEEEE. The CDR3 reads CASSWRAPAYNEQFF. DNA of the CDR3: TGTGCCAGCAGCTGGAGGGCCCCCGCCTACAATGAGCAGTTCTTC.

This clonotype has at least ten counts. The V and J genes are TRBV12-3 or TRBV12-4 and TRBJ1-1, with TRBD1 matching 8 bases. CDR3 length: 14 amino acids. J was trimmed by 6 bases and V by 6 bases; bases with no gene match: 9. CDR3 sequence reads: CASSHKDRVAEAFF. As DNA, the CDR3 is TGTGCCAGCAGCCACAAGGACAGGGTCGCTGAAGCTTTCTTT.

This clonotype was seen repeatedly, ten times or more. This chain links TRBV5-1 with TRBJ1-1, with 9 bases lining up with TRBD1. Trimming at V came to 4 bases and at J to 4 bases, leaving 5 bases not matched to a gene. CDR3 length equals 14 residues. CDR1 SGHRS and CDR2 YFSETQ come from the germline V gene. The CDR3 loop reads CASSPTQGATEAFF. The CDR3 region has the DNA TGCGCCAGCAGCCCGACACAGGGGGCCACTGAAGCTTTCTTT.

As to this clonotype: This sequence may be a read error, since a much larger clone differs from it by one base. This rearrangement joins TRBV5-4 to TRBJ1-1; D remains ambiguous. This CDR3 contains 16 residues. V was trimmed by 7 bases and J by 0 bases, leaving 19 bases between them. CDR1 SGHNT and CDR2 YYREEE come from the germline V gene (reference sequence). CDR3 coding DNA: TGTGCCAGCGGGAAGAACGGGTTCCACATGAACACTGAAGCTTTCTTT. Translated: CASGKNGFHMNTEAFF.

There are many counts of this clonotype. This rearrangement joins TRBV19 to TRBJ1-3; D is ambiguous. This CDR3 region has 13 residues. Germline loops: CDR1 LNHDA, CDR2 SQIVND (reference sequence). The V end lost 3 bases, the J end lost 1 base, and 4 bases lay between the germline ends. The CDR3 is CASSISSGNTIYF. The CDR3 DNA is TGTGCCAGTAGTATTTCGTCTGGAAACACCATATATTTT.

This chain uses TRBV15 with TRBJ2-7; D gene ambiguous. V was trimmed by 1 base and J by 2 bases, leaving 12 bases between them. Germline assignment: CDR1 LNHNV and CDR2 YYDKDF (reference sequence). The length of the CDR3 is 15 residues. The CDR3 DNA follows: TGTGCCACCAGCAGAGTAGCAGGCGAGCCCTACGAGCAGTACTTC. Protein product: CATSRVAGEPYEQYF.

This clonotype was counted ten times or more. This chain uses TRBV12-3 or TRBV12-4 with TRBJ1-1; D unclear. Trimming took 6 bases from V and 3 from J, leaving 14 bases between them. CDR3 length equals 14 residues. CDR3 in DNA: TGTGCCAGCAGGGATGACGGAAGGGACACTGAAGCTTTCTTT. This gives the protein CASRDDGRDTEAFF.

This clonotype was observed many times. The chain recombines TRBV12-3 or TRBV12-4 with TRBJ1-1; 11 nucleotides align to TRBD1. The CDR3 loop spans 13 amino acids. V dropped 6 bases and J dropped 11; count of bases not matched to a gene: 8. CDR3 DNA: TGTGCCAGCAGCGAAATGGGACAGGGGGGCGCTTTCTTT. Its translation: CASSEMGQGGAFF.